This entry describes one TCR beta chain. Just one base apart from a much larger clone, this may be a read error. The germline V gene encodes CDR1 GTSNPN and CDR2 SVGIG (reference sequence). The CDR3 covers 11 residues. Trimming removed 2 bases at V and 9 bases at J, with 11 bases between. Template material for amplifying TCR beta CDR3 regions consisted of RNA transcripts. HTBI primers were the set used in a first-round RT-PCR of the TCR CDR3. TCRdb independently ran MiXCR on the multiplex PCR reads; one entry per CDR3 protein. The sample has 600,000 to 750,000 distinct CDR3 sequences, 15% to 20% seen once. These data come from a study of T cells in Graves' hyperthyroidism and ophthalmopathy.

The clonotype was recovered from a man between 50 and 59 years old with Graves' hyperthyroidism. The material sequenced was blood. The rearrangement links TRBV30 to TRBJ2-7, with D unclear. CDR3 sequence (DNA): TGTGCCTGGAGTCGACAACACGGGCAGTACTTC. This translates into CAWSRQHGQYF.